This TCR beta chain was identified in a study of control samples from healthy donors and cancer patients. The CDR3 loop spans 15 amino acids. The germline CDR1 and CDR2 sequences are SNHLY and FYNNEI. Germline trimming cut 4 bases from V and 1 base from J; bases unmatched to any gene: 5. The assay was immunoSEQ multiplex PCR, and TCRdb's table has in-frame clones only and misses some. The data contain about 150,000 clones, around 96% of them singletons. This TCR came from a man aged 40-49 years in good health. The V and J genes are TRBV2 and TRBJ1-1; 8 nucleotides match TRBD1. Sequenced: blood. The CDR3 loop reads CASSGPDRGNTEAFF. In DNA form, the CDR3 reads TGTGCCAGCAGTGGCCCAGACAGGGGGAACACTGAAGCTTTCTTT.